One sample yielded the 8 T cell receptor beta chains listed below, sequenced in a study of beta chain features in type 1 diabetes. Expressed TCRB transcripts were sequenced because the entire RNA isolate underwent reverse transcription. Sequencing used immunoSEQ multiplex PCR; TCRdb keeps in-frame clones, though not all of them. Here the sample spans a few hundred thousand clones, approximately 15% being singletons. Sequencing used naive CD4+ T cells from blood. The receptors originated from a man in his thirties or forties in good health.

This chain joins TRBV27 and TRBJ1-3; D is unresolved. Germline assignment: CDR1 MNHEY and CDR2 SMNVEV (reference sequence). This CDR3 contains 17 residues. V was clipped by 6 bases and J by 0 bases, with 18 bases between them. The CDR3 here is CASRPLRGWGSGNTIYF. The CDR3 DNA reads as TGTGCCAGCAGGCCTCTCCGGGGTTGGGGCTCTGGAAACACCATATATTTT.

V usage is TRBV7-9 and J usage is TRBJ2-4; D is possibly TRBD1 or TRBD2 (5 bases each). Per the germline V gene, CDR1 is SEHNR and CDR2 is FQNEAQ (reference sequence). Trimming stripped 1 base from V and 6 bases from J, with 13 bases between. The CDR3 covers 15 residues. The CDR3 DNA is TGTGCCAGCAGCTTAGGGGATAGGGACGGAAACATTCAGTACTTC. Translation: CASSLGDRDGNIQYF.

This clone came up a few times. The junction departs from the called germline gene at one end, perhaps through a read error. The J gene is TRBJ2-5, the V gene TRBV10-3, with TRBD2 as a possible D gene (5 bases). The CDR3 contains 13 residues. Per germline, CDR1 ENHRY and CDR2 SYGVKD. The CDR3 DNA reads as TGTGCCATCGGTGAGCGGATACAAGAGACCCAGTACTTC. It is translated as CAIGERIQETQYF.

The CDR3, as DNA: TGCAGTGCTCCCCAGGGTGGTACGCAGTATTTT. Translated, it gives CSAPQGGTQYF. This chain connects TRBV20-1 to TRBJ2-3; D is possibly TRBD1 (5 bases). V was cut by 5 bases and J by 8 bases, with 11 bases left in between. This CDR3 spans 11 amino acids. Germline lookup yields CDR1 DFQATT and CDR2 SNEGSKA (reference sequence).

CDR3 protein: CASGSGRDGYTF. DNA of the CDR3: TGTGCCAGCGGCTCTGGGAGGGATGGCTACACCTTC. The V and J genes are TRBV25-1 and TRBJ1-2; D is undetermined. The CDR3 contains 12 residues. Deletions cut 8 bases from V and 6 bases from J, with 13 bases between. From germline, CDR1 is MGHDK and CDR2 SYGVNS.

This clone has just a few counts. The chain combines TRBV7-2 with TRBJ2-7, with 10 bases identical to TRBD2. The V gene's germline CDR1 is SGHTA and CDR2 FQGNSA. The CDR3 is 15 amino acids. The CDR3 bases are TGCGCCAGCAGCCAAGATCTAGCGGGAGATGCCGAGCAGTACGTC. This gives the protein CASSQDLAGDAEQYV.

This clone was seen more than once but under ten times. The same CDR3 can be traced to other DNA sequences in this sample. CDR3 loop: CASSHRGQETQYF. The CDR3 DNA reads TGTGCCAGCAGCCACAGGGGGCAGGAGACCCAGTACTTC. The chain recombines TRBV7-9 with TRBJ2-5; 9 positions agree with TRBD1. CDR1 and CDR2 from the germline V gene are SEHNR and FQNEAQ (reference sequence). This CDR3 is 13 amino acids long. Trimming took 5 bases from V and 5 from J; bases not matched to a gene: 3.

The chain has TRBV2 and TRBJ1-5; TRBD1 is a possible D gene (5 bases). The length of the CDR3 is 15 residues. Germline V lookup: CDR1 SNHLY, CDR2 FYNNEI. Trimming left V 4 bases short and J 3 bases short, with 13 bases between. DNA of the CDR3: TGTGCCAGCAGTGGAGATATGGGGCCCAATCAGCCCCAGCATTTT. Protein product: CASSGDMGPNQPQHF.